This section outlines one TCR beta chain sequence together with its context. Its target is unknown. The V gene end was trimmed by 5 bases and the J gene end by 2 bases; junction bases not matched to a gene: 6. There are 14 residues in the CDR3. From germline, CDR1 is SEHNR and CDR2 FQNEAQ (reference sequence). The data were taken from a study of CD8+ T cells in alopecia areata. Across the study: Oral tofacitinib (5 to 10 mg twice daily) was administered to treated patients. Broader study findings: A large proportion of expanded lesional clones were detected persisting in scalp and blood during tofacitinib.

Treatment noted: oral pan-JAK inhibitor, 5-10 mg twice daily. Reverse transcribed after extraction, RNA yielded cDNA as the sequencing template. The method was immunoSEQ multiplex PCR; TCRdb's version includes in-frame clones alone and lacks a portion of them. The sample records some 180,000 clones, about 47% being singletons. This chain joins TRBV7-9 and TRBJ2-7; the match to TRBD2 covers 7 bases. The sample here was CD8+ T cells sorted from blood, taken around week 52, from a patient treated with tofacitinib. The clonotype comes from a human donor with alopecia areata. This chain's CDR3 is CASSPPGGTYEQYF. CDR3 sequence (DNA): TGTGCCAGCAGCCCCCCGGGAGGCACCTACGAGCAGTACTTC. Supplemented by reference TRBV7-9 and TRBJ2-7, the full variable domain reads DTGVSQNPRHKITKRGQNVTFRCDPISEHNRLYWYRQTLGQGPEFLTYFQNEAQLEKSRLLSDRFSAERPKGSFSTLEIQRTEQGDSAMYLCASSPPGGTYEQYFGPGTRLTVT.